This is a list of T cell receptor beta chains from one sample in a study of response to subunit inactivated influenza vaccine. TCRdb reprocessed the RT-PCR reads via MiXCR and lists one record per CDR3 protein. Here the sample spans around 750,000 distinct CDR3 sequences, over 20% being singletons. The material was PBMCs from blood, obtained approximately 5 days after vaccination. All receptors come from a man aged 45 to 65 who received an inactivated influenza vaccine. Both conserved end residues are part of each CDR3. D genes are given only for firm matches. For some rows the clone size is stated as once, few or many, or as a class when expanded; others skip it.

-,TRBV28,TRBJ2-3,-,TGTGCCAGCAGTTCAGGTGGGGAGCCGGCAGATACGCAGTATTTT,CASSSGGEPADTQYF
-,TRBV6-1,TRBJ2-7,-,TGTGCCAGTACCCCTCAGAGGAACCTATGGGTCAACGAGCAGTACTTC,CASTPQRNLWVNEQYF
-,TRBV3-1,TRBJ2-3,TRBD2,TGTACCAGCACCCCCCGGTCGGGGGGTAATCTAGCTCGCGCAGATACGCAGTATTTT,CTSTPRSGGNLARADTQYF
-,TRBV6-2/TRBV6-3,TRBJ1-1,TRBD1,TGTGCCAGCAGTTTCGACGGACAGGTGCGGATAGAGATGAACACTGAAGCTTTCTTT,CASSFDGQVRIEMNTEAFF
few,TRBV6-6,TRBJ2-1,-,TGTGCCAGCAGCCCTGGGTTCAATGAGCAGTTCTTC,CASSPGFNEQFF
few,TRBV27,TRBJ2-1,TRBD2,TGTGCCAGCAGTCTCGCACTAGCGGTCACCTACAATGAGCAGTTCTTC,CASSLALAVTYNEQFF
-,TRBV13,TRBJ2-3,-,TGTGCCAGCAGCCTTCCCGGACAGTCTCCTAGCACAGATACGCAGTATTTT,CASSLPGQSPSTDTQYF
-,TRBV29-1,TRBJ2-3,TRBD2,TGCAGCGGGGTCCTAGCGGGAGGGCCCACAGATACGCAGTATTTT,CSGVLAGGPTDTQYF
-,TRBV12-3/TRBV12-4,TRBJ2-7,TRBD2,TGTGCCAGCAATGAAGCGGGAGCCTCCTACGAGCAGTACTTC,CASNEAGASYEQYF
-,TRBV6-1,TRBJ2-5,TRBD1,TGTGCCAGCAGTAATCAGGGGGCGCGAGAGACCCAGTACTTC,CASSNQGARETQYF
-,TRBV4-2,TRBJ2-7,-,TGTGCCAGCAGCCCTGGGCTATACTTGGAGCAGTACTTC,CASSPGLYLEQYF
-,TRBV12-3/TRBV12-4,TRBJ1-2,-,TGTGCCAGCAGTTTTGCGGACGGCTACACCTTC,CASSFADGYTF
-,TRBV5-1,TRBJ2-1,TRBD1,TGCGCCAGCAGCTTGGGGAACAGGGGCGATGAGCAGTTCTTC,CASSLGNRGDEQFF
few,TRBV4-3,TRBJ2-7,-,TGCGCCAGCAGCCAAGAACTACCCTCCTACGAGCAGTACTTC,CASSQELPSYEQYF
-,TRBV20-1,TRBJ2-7,TRBD1,TGCAGTGCTAAGAGCTCAGGGGGCGACGAGCAGTACTTC,CSAKSSGGDEQYF
few,TRBV12-3/TRBV12-4,TRBJ2-5,TRBD2,TGTGCCAGCAGTTGGAGTAGCGGGGGGCCGGAGACCCAGTACTTC,CASSWSSGGPETQYF
-,TRBV4-3,TRBJ2-7,-,TGCGCCAGCAGCCAATTATTTGGGGGGGAGCAGTACTTC,CASSQLFGGEQYF
-,TRBV6-5,TRBJ2-4,-,TGTGCCAGCAGTTACTCTCGGGGAGCCAAAAACATTCAGTACTTC,CASSYSRGAKNIQYF
-,TRBV6-5,TRBJ1-3,TRBD1,TGTGCCAGCAGTTACTCGGACAGGAGTTTCTCTGGAAACACCATATATTTT,CASSYSDRSFSGNTIYF
-,TRBV5-1,TRBJ2-7,TRBD2,TGCGCCAGCAGCCTGACTAGCGGGATGGGCTACGAGCAGTACTTC,CASSLTSGMGYEQYF
few,TRBV5-8,TRBJ2-1,TRBD2,TGTGCCAGCAGCTTGGCTACTTTGACTAGCGGGAGGGAAAATCAGTTCTTC,CASSLATLTSGRENQFF
-,TRBV5-6,TRBJ2-1,-,TGTGCCAGCAGCTTGCGACGTGGCGAAGGCAATGAGCAGTTCTTC,CASSLRRGEGNEQFF
-,TRBV4-3,TRBJ1-1,-,TGCGCCAGCAGCCAAGATTGGGGGCTTGGTAACACTGAAGCTTTCTTT,CASSQDWGLGNTEAFF
few,TRBV7-2,TRBJ2-7,TRBD2,TGTGCCAGCAGTCCCACCTCCGGGACTATCTACGAGCAGTACTTC,CASSPTSGTIYEQYF
-,TRBV12-3/TRBV12-4,TRBJ2-6,-,TGTGCCAGCAGTTCGGGACGGATTAGCTCTGGGGCCAACGTCCTGACTTTC,CASSSGRISSGANVLTF
-,TRBV10-2,TRBJ2-7,TRBD1,TGCGCCAGCAGTGAGTCGCTGGACAGGGGGTGGAACGAGCAGTACTTC,CASSESLDRGWNEQYF
-,TRBV20-1,TRBJ2-5,TRBD2,TGCAGTGCTAGATTGCCCCTTGCTAGCGGGGGGGCTGGGTGGAAGACCCAGTACTTC,CSARLPLASGGAGWKTQYF
-,TRBV20-1,TRBJ2-5,TRBD2,TGCAGTGCTAGAGATGATAGAAGCCAGAGCGGGAGTAGGGAGACCCAGTACTTC,CSARDDRSQSGSRETQYF
-,TRBV7-8,TRBJ1-1,-,TGTGCCAGCAGCCTCCGTACGGGACAAGTCTTGAACACTGAAGCTTTCTTT,CASSLRTGQVLNTEAFF
-,TRBV7-2,TRBJ1-5,-,TGTGCCAGCAGCTTACGGGTGGGCGGCAATCAGCCCCAGCATTTT,CASSLRVGGNQPQHF
-,TRBV28,TRBJ2-7,-,TGTGCCAGCAGCACACAGGGGAGGGAGCAGTACTTC,CASSTQGREQYF
-,TRBV10-3,TRBJ2-2,-,TGTGCCATCAGTGACAGGGAATTGAACACCGGGGAGCTGTTTTTT,CAISDRELNTGELFF
-,TRBV6-2/TRBV6-3,TRBJ2-2,-,TGTGCCAGCAACGACTACACCGGGGAGCTGTTTTTT,CASNDYTGELFF
many,TRBV5-1,TRBJ2-3,-,TGCGCCAGCAGCTTGGGGGGCCGAAACACAGATACGCAGTATTTT,CASSLGGRNTDTQYF
few,TRBV5-1,TRBJ2-1,TRBD2,TGCGCCAGCAGCCTTTCAGCGGGGCGGGGAGCCTCCTACAATGAGCAGTTCTTC,CASSLSAGRGASYNEQFF
-,TRBV6-2/TRBV6-3,TRBJ1-2,TRBD1,TGTGCCAGCAGTTCGGGACAGCGGTATGGCTACACCTTC,CASSSGQRYGYTF
few,TRBV6-2/TRBV6-3,TRBJ2-3,TRBD2,TGTGCCAGCAGTCCCGGGACTAGCGGGGACTACCCCCCCACAGATACGCAGTATTTT,CASSPGTSGDYPPTDTQYF
-,TRBV4-2,TRBJ2-5,TRBD2,TGTGCCAGCAGCCAAGAGTGGAATAGCGGGGGAGAGACCCAGTACTTC,CASSQEWNSGGETQYF
few,TRBV7-8,TRBJ1-4,-,TGTGCCAGCAGCTTTGGACCCCTTAGGGATGAAAAACTGTTTTTT,CASSFGPLRDEKLFF
-,TRBV6-2/TRBV6-3,TRBJ2-2,-,TGTGCCAGCAGTTACTCGAGGGGATACGCGAACACCGGGGAGCTGTTTTTT,CASSYSRGYANTGELFF
few,TRBV7-2,TRBJ2-5,TRBD2,TGTGCCAGCAGCTTAGCGGGAGCGGGAGGGCAAGAGACCCAGTACTTC,CASSLAGAGGQETQYF
-,TRBV10-3,TRBJ2-1,-,TGTGCCATCAGTGAGTCGATAGTAGGAGGGAATGAGCAGTTCTTC,CAISESIVGGNEQFF
few,TRBV6-6,TRBJ2-1,-,TGTGCCAGCTTTTGGAAGGAGGATGAGCAGTTCTTC,CASFWKEDEQFF
few,TRBV20-1,TRBJ2-7,-,TGCAGTGCTAAAGGTTACTCCTACGAGCAGTACTTC,CSAKGYSYEQYF
few,TRBV6-1,TRBJ2-7,TRBD1,TGTGCCAGCAGTGGGTTACCGGGACAGGGAGTCGAGCAGTACTTC,CASSGLPGQGVEQYF
-,TRBV7-8,TRBJ1-3,-,TGTGCCAGCAGACCATTTGCTGGCTCCTCTGGAAACACCATATATTTT,CASRPFAGSSGNTIYF
few,TRBV7-2,TRBJ2-3,-,TGTGCCAGCAGCTTAGGACGGGGCGCGAAAGGACAGTATTTT,CASSLGRGAKGQYF
few,TRBV7-8,TRBJ1-5,-,TGTGCCAGCAGCTTAACCCCGACCGGACAGCCCCAGCATTTT,CASSLTPTGQPQHF
-,TRBV5-1,TRBJ2-1,TRBD2,TGCGCCAGCAGCTTCGATCTCTCCATTAGCGGGGGGGCCATTTACAATGAGCAGTTCTTC,CASSFDLSISGGAIYNEQFF
few,TRBV4-3,TRBJ1-1,-,TGCGCCAGCAGCCAAACCGAACAGAACACTGAAGCTTTCTTT,CASSQTEQNTEAFF
-,TRBV7-8,TRBJ2-7,-,TGTGCCAGCAGCTTTGGAAGGAGGTCCCACGAGCAGTACTTC,CASSFGRRSHEQYF
-,TRBV5-1,TRBJ2-2,TRBD1,TGCGCCAGCAGGGGGACAGGGAACCCGAACACCGGGGAGCTGTTTTTT,CASRGTGNPNTGELFF
-,TRBV27,TRBJ2-3,-,TGTGCCAGCAGGCGGTATATCACAGATACGCAGTATTTT,CASRRYITDTQYF